Only a few counts were recorded for the clone carrying this T cell receptor beta chain. The antigen remains unidentified. The PBMCs were taken from around 9 ml of fresh peripheral blood. The sample originates from a study of T cells in Graves' hyperthyroidism and ophthalmopathy. Using RNA transcripts as the source, TCR beta CDR3 regions were amplified. Researchers ran a first-round RT-PCR on the TCR CDR3 using the HTBI primer set. MiXCR, applied by TCRdb to the multiplex PCR reads, yields one record per CDR3 protein. There are roughly 250,000 distinct CDR3 sequences in the sample; approximately 20% occur only once, and around 65% lies in the top ten. General study findings and limits: In the blood, most expanded thyroid clonotypes above 0.001 appeared as well. The model anticipated ophthalmopathy a median about six months pre-onset.

This CDR3 comprises 12 residues. In germline, CDR1 is SGHAT, CDR2 FQNNGV. With 5 bases removed from V and 3 bases from J, the gap between germline ends came to 8 bases. This chain connects TRBV11-2 to TRBJ2-7, with TRBD2 as a possible D gene (6 bases). Input material: blood. This receptor was identified in a man under 40 with Graves' ophthalmopathy. The CDR3 DNA follows: TGTGCCAGCAGCCGGCGGGGCTACGAGCAGTACTTC. Translating gives CASSRRGYEQYF.